The rows below give T cell receptor beta chains drawn from one sample of a study of blood T cell repertoires in COVID-19. The data were produced by immunoSEQ multiplex PCR, yet TCRdb's version contains in-frame clones alone and is incomplete. The data show about 160,000 clones, around 81% seen once. The source material was PBMCs or T cells enriched from blood (not recorded which). Every receptor here comes from a man aged 40-49 years who had recovered from COVID-19. Each CDR3 is given with its conserved first and last residue. Each record gives: J gene, D gene, V gene, clone size, CDR3 DNA, CDR3 protein. A D gene is named only where the DNA matches it firmly. Some rows mark clone size as missing; the rest say once, few, many or name a class of expanded clone.

TRBJ1-1 | TRBD1 | TRBV5-1 | NA | TGCGCCAGCAGCTTGGATGCAGGGGGCCTAAGAGCTTTCTTT | CASSLDAGGLRAFF
TRBJ1-5 | NA | TRBV2 | NA | TGTGCCAGCAGTGAAAGAGTACAGCCCCAGCATTTT | CASSERVQPQHF
TRBJ2-2 | TRBD1 | TRBV7-2 | NA | TGTGCCAGCAGCTCGCAGGGGGCCAACACCGGGGAGCTGTTTTTT | CASSSQGANTGELFF
TRBJ2-2 | NA | TRBV29-1 | NA | TGCAGCGTAAGAAGTGGGGGGGCTGCCGGGGAGCTGTTTTTT | CSVRSGGAAGELFF
TRBJ2-1 | TRBD2 | TRBV2 | NA | TGTGCCAGCCGAGAGACTAGCGGGGGGGCCCATTACAATGAGCAGTTCTTC | CASRETSGGAHYNEQFF
TRBJ2-3 | NA | TRBV3-1/TRBV3-2 | NA | TGTGCCAGCAGCCAAGATGAGGGGGGGGTCACAGATACGCAGTATTTT | CASSQDEGGVTDTQYF
TRBJ1-6 | NA | TRBV7-3 | NA | TGTGCCAGCAGCCCCGGCGGCAGCAATTCACCCCTCCACTTT | CASSPGGSNSPLHF
TRBJ1-2 | TRBD1 | TRBV10-3 | NA | TGTGCCATCACCCAGGGACAGGGTGAAGGCGGCTACACCTTC | CAITQGQGEGGYTF
TRBJ2-1 | TRBD2 | TRBV7-2 | NA | TGTGCCAGCAGCTTCCATGGTGGGGGGGTGAATGAGCAGTTCTTC | CASSFHGGGVNEQFF
TRBJ2-1 | TRBD1 | TRBV7-6 | NA | TGTGCCAGCAGCTTAGGCGGACAGGGGGTCGGCTACAATGAGCAGTTCTTC | CASSLGGQGVGYNEQFF
TRBJ2-1 | NA | TRBV7-3 | NA | TGTGCCAGCAGCTTGATTGGGGGGGCCGATCTCAATGAGCAGTTCTTC | CASSLIGGADLNEQFF
TRBJ2-2 | TRBD1 | TRBV19 | NA | TGTGCCAGTAGTACCCCCCGGGACAGGGGGCGCGAGCAGCTGTTTTTT | CASSTPRDRGREQLFF
TRBJ2-5 | NA | TRBV7-2 | NA | TGTGCCAGCAGGCGGACAGTTACCCGGATGGGAGAGACCCAGTACTTC | CASRRTVTRMGETQYF
TRBJ2-5 | TRBD1 | TRBV15 | NA | TGTGCCACCAGCAGACCTACAGGGGACCAAGAGACCCAGTACTTC | CATSRPTGDQETQYF
TRBJ2-5 | TRBD2 | TRBV10-2 | NA | TGCGCCAGCAGTGTAGGAATAGCGGGGCAGGCAGAGACCCAGTACTTC | CASSVGIAGQAETQYF
TRBJ1-2 | TRBD1 | TRBV18 | NA | TGTGCCAGCTCGGTGGGACAGGGGTCCCTGAGTGGTTACACCTTC | CASSVGQGSLSGYTF
TRBJ1-4 | NA | TRBV6-5 | NA | TGTGCCAGCAGGATACCGGGGGGACATGAACTGTTTTTT | CASRIPGGHELFF
TRBJ1-2 | NA | TRBV2 | NA | TGTGCCAGCAGTGAAGATTTCGCCAGGGATGGTGGCTACACCTTC | CASSEDFARDGGYTF
TRBJ2-2 | NA | TRBV5-1 | NA | TGCGCCAGCAGCACTCCTTCAGCCGGTGGCGGGCTGTTTTTT | CASSTPSAGGGLFF
TRBJ1-2 | NA | TRBV10-2 | NA | TGCGCCAGCACAGGGAACTATGGCTACACCTTC | CASTGNYGYTF
TRBJ1-2 | TRBD1 | TRBV19 | once | TGTGCCAGTAGTCGGACAGGGAGAGGCTACACCTTC | CASSRTGRGYTF
TRBJ2-5 | NA | TRBV14 | NA | TGTGCCAGCAGCCAAGACCTCCCCGGGGACTACCAAGAGACCCAGTACTTC | CASSQDLPGDYQETQYF
TRBJ1-2 | NA | TRBV14 | NA | TGTGCCAGCAGCCAACAGGGGAATGGCTACACCTTC | CASSQQGNGYTF
TRBJ2-2 | NA | TRBV21-1 | NA | TGTGCCACCTCGAGGCCTATCGTTCGGGACATCTGGAACACCGGGGAGCTGTTTTTT | CATSRPIVRDIWNTGELFF
TRBJ1-3 | NA | TRBV5-1 | many | TGCGCCAGCAGCCTCCCTGGAAACACCATATATTTT | CASSLPGNTIYF
TRBJ2-7 | TRBD1 | TRBV4-2 | few | TGTGCCAGCAGCCAAGATGGACAGGGGAAAGGGACCTACGAGCAGTACTTC | CASSQDGQGKGTYEQYF
TRBJ1-2 | NA | TRBV12-3/TRBV12-4 | NA | TGTGCCAGCAGTACGTATAGAAACTATGGCTACACCTTC | CASSTYRNYGYTF
TRBJ2-1 | TRBD1 | TRBV19 | NA | TGTGCCAGTAGTATCGGAGGGACAGGGGCTGGTGAGCAGTTCTTC | CASSIGGTGAGEQFF
TRBJ1-1 | TRBD1 | TRBV10-2 | NA | TGCGCCAGCCCCGCAAATGGGACAGGAAATCTAGCGCCTGAAGCTTTCTTT | CASPANGTGNLAPEAFF
TRBJ1-6 | NA | TRBV2 | NA | TGTGCCAGCAGTGAAGGGGGCGCGGGAAATTCACCCCTCCACTTT | CASSEGGAGNSPLHF